The 13 T cell receptor beta chains below come from one sample, sequenced in a study of blood T cell repertoires in COVID-19 (dated by TCRdb to about 2020). Library method: the immunoSEQ multiplex PCR assay. In TCRdb, the immuneACCESS table is reduced to in-frame sequences with V and J assigned. These tables do not hold every clone; where another copy was compared, an unresolved V gene accounts for under half, and the others remain unexplained. This sample is represented by just over 80,000 clones; roughly 90% of them were singletons. The ten largest clones capture 1% to 1.5% of the sample. Sequencing was done on a sample of PBMCs or T cells enriched from blood (not recorded which). These receptors were taken from a woman between 45 and 65 years old with acute COVID-19.

J is TRBJ1-1 and V is TRBV7-8; D is ambiguous. The CDR3 extends over 13 amino acids. V lost 2 bases, J lost 4 bases, and 8 bases lay in between. Per germline, CDR1 SGHVS and CDR2 FQNEAQ. The CDR3 region is CASSLREATEAFF. CDR3 DNA: TGTGCCAGCAGCTTAAGGGAGGCCACTGAAGCTTTCTTT.

The chain uses TRBV18 and TRBJ2-3; TRBD1 aligns across 11 bases. This CDR3 has 15 residues. Trimming at V came to 6 bases and at J to 6 bases, leaving 8 bases not matched to a gene. The germline V gene encodes CDR1 KGHSH and CDR2 LQKENI. The CDR3, as DNA: TGTGCCAGCTCTCCTCCGGGACAGGGGGGCGATACGCAGTATTTT. Translated: CASSPPGQGGDTQYF.

V gene TRBV7-8 combines with J gene TRBJ2-2, with 10 bases that match TRBD1. J was trimmed by 1 base and V by 5 bases; bases with no gene match: 7. The CDR3 length is 17 residues. The germline V gene has CDR1 SGHVS and CDR2 FQNEAQ. This chain's CDR3 is CASSPTTGGLNTGELFF. CDR3 in DNA: TGTGCCAGCAGCCCGACGACAGGGGGCTTGAACACCGGGGAGCTGTTTTTT.

The CDR3 sequence is CASSPPGVGGAVNYGYTF. Here the CDR3 DNA reads TGTGCCAGCAGTCCTCCCGGCGTAGGGGGGGCGGTAAACTATGGCTACACCTTC. The chain combines TRBV9 with TRBJ1-2; perhaps TRBD1 as D (6 bases). This CDR3 region has 18 residues. Germline CDR1 is SGDLS and CDR2 is YYNGEE. V lost 5 bases, J lost 2 bases, and 25 bases lay in between.

The gene calls are TRBV5-1 and TRBJ2-2; 9 bases are shared with TRBD2. V shed 1 base, J shed 0 bases, and the junction held 1 base outside the gene matches. The CDR3 length is 16 residues. Germline-derived CDR1 and CDR2 are SGHRS and YFSETQ. The CDR3 loop reads CASSLSSGTNTGELFF. The DNA for the CDR3 is TGCGCCAGCAGCTTGTCTAGCGGGACGAACACCGGGGAGCTGTTTTTT.

This chain joins TRBV5-1 and TRBJ2-2, with D possibly being TRBD1 (6 bases). V lost 3 bases and J 2 bases, leaving 14 bases between the germline ends. The CDR3 is 16 amino acids. Per germline, CDR1 SGHRS and CDR2 YFSETQ. The CDR3 DNA sequence: TGCGCCAGCAGCTCATCCGGGACAAGAAACACCGGGGAGCTGTTTTTT. It is translated as CASSSSGTRNTGELFF.

This chain links TRBV19 with TRBJ2-1; 14 nucleotides align to TRBD2. The CDR3 spans 18 residues. The trim removed 3 bases at V and 5 bases at J, leaving 9 bases unmatched. Per the germline V gene, CDR1 is LNHDA and CDR2 is SQIVND (reference sequence). The CDR3 DNA is TGTGCCAGTAGTATGGCCCGGACTAGCGGGAGGCCCCACAATGAGCAGTTCTTC. This encodes CASSMARTSGRPHNEQFF. The full variable domain, its missing parts supplied by reference TRBV19 and TRBJ2-1, is DGGITQSPKYLFRKEGQNVTLSCEQNLNHDAMYWYRQDPGQGLRLIYYSQIVNDFQKGDIAEGYSVSREKKESFPLTVTSAQKNPTAFYLCASSMARTSGRPHNEQFFGPGTRLTVL.

Only one count was recorded for this clone. The chain couples TRBV11-3 to TRBJ2-5; D possibly corresponds to TRBD2 (6 bases). Looked up from germline, CDR1 is SGHNT and CDR2 is YENEEA. This CDR3 region has 14 residues. V lost 2 bases, J lost 2 bases, and 9 bases lay in between. The CDR3 sequence is CASSLRDSQETQYF. In DNA form, the CDR3 reads TGTGCCAGCAGCTTACGGGACTCTCAAGAGACCCAGTACTTC.

The chain joins TRBV7-2 to TRBJ2-1; TRBD2 matches 10 bases. This CDR3 has 16 amino acids. J lost 2 bases, V lost 4 bases, and 5 bases had no gene match. Germline CDR1 reads SGHTA; CDR2 reads FQGNSA. The CDR3 nucleotides are TGTGCCAGCAGCTCCGGACTAGCGGTAGCCTACAATGAGCAGTTCTTC. Protein product: CASSSGLAVAYNEQFF.

The chain joins TRBV5-1 to TRBJ1-1; tentatively, D is TRBD1 (5 bases). With 4 bases removed from V and 0 bases from J, the gap between germline ends came to 13 bases. Per germline, CDR1 SGHRS and CDR2 YFSETQ. This CDR3 spans 15 amino acids. The CDR3 here is CASSPTAGVNTEAFF. In nucleotides, the CDR3 is TGCGCCAGCAGCCCCACGGCGGGGGTGAACACTGAAGCTTTCTTT.

The J gene is TRBJ1-3, the V gene TRBV20-1; no clear D. Germline lookup yields CDR1 DFQATT and CDR2 SNEGSKA (reference sequence). Trimming pared 3 bases from V and 0 bases from J, leaving 6 bases between. This CDR3 contains 13 residues. CDR3 in DNA: TGCAGTGCTAGTGTTATCTCTGGAAACACCATATATTTT. Translating gives CSASVISGNTIYF.

This clone was counted between two and nine times. The chain recombines TRBV19 with TRBJ2-2, with 16 nucleotides matching TRBD2. The V and J ends lost 3 bases and 4 bases, in that order; junction bases with no gene match: 5. Germline CDR1 and CDR2: LNHDA and SQIVND (reference sequence). This CDR3 region has 18 residues. The CDR3 coding sequence is TGTGCCAGTAGTATTAGGGGACTAGCGGGAGGGAGCACCGGGGAGCTGTTTTTT. Translating it yields CASSIRGLAGGSTGELFF.

This chain uses TRBV4-3 with TRBJ1-2; TRBD1 aligns across 9 bases. The CDR3 is 17 residues long. The V and J ends lost 3 bases and 0 bases, in that order; junction bases with no gene match: 8. Germline CDR1 and CDR2: LGHNA and YSLEER. The CDR3 bases are TGCGCCAGCAGCCATCCCGGGACAGGGATAGCTAACTATGGCTACACCTTC. Protein product: CASSHPGTGIANYGYTF.